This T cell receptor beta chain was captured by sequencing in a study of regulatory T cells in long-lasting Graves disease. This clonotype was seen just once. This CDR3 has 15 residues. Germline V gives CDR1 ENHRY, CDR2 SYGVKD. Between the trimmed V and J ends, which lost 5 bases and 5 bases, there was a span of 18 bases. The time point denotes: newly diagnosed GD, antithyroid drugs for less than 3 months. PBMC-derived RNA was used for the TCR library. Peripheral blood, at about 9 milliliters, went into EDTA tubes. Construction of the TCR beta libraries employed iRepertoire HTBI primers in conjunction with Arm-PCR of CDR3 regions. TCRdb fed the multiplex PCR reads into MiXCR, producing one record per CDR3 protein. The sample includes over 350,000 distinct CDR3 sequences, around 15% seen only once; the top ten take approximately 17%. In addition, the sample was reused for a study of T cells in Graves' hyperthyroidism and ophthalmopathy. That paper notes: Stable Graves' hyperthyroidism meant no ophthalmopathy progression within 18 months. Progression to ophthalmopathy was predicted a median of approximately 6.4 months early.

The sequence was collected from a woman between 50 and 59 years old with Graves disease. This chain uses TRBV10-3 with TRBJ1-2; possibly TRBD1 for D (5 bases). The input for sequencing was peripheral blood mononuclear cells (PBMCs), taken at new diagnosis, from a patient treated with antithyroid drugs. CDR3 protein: CAISSDNRGKYGYTF. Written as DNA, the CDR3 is TGTGCCATCAGTTCAGATAATCGGGGGAAATATGGCTACACCTTC.